These 21 T cell receptor beta chains were all obtained from the same sample, sequenced in a study of T cell repertoires in cytomegalovirus infection. TCRdb re-derived calls from the reads in MiXCR, one entry per CDR3 protein. The sample has about 700,000 distinct CDR3 sequences; around 35% are singletons. Antigen specificity for these receptors is unknown. Sequenced here: cultured PBMCs, sampled from culture after CMV antigen stimulation. Receptors originate from a human donor in good health (CMV status not recorded). Some clones in this sample may be carry-over from other donors' samples.

Only a few counts were recorded for this clonotype. The J gene is TRBJ2-2, the V gene TRBV7-8; 12 positions match TRBD2. Germline-derived CDR1 and CDR2 are SGHVS and FQNEAQ. The CDR3 covers 15 residues. Trimming cost V 7 bases and J 6 bases; bases outside gene matches: 6. This CDR3 is CASIRLAGVPGELFF. CDR3 DNA sequence: TGTGCCAGCATCCGACTAGCGGGAGTCCCCGGGGAGCTGTTTTTT.

This chain links TRBV12-3 or TRBV12-4 with TRBJ2-5; TRBD1 matches at 12 bases. This CDR3 spans 15 amino acids. Germline trimming cut 5 bases from V and 5 bases from J; bases unmatched to any gene: 6. In DNA form, the CDR3 reads TGTGCCAGCAGTGGGGGACAGGGGGCATTTGAGACCCAGTACTTC. It translates to CASSGGQGAFETQYF.

V and J are TRBV20-1 and TRBJ2-5; D is ambiguous. The CDR3 spans 13 residues. V lost 4 bases and J 0 bases, leaving 9 bases between the germline ends. CDR1 and CDR2 (germline): DFQATT, SNEGSKA (reference sequence). The CDR3 loop is CSATGTDQETQYF. CDR3 bases: TGCAGTGCTACTGGTACGGACCAAGAGACCCAGTACTTC.

This clonotype was counted between two and nine times. The chain uses TRBV6-1 and TRBJ2-5; 9 bases fit TRBD2. This CDR3 is 15 amino acids long. Germline values: CDR1 MNHNS, CDR2 SASEGT. The ends lost 7 bases at V and 1 base at J; junction bases unmatched: 7. CDR3 region: CASKALAGSQETQYF. CDR3 nucleotide sequence: TGTGCCAGCAAAGCGCTAGCGGGGAGCCAAGAGACCCAGTACTTC.

The chain recombines TRBV2 with TRBJ2-7; maybe TRBD2 (6 bases). CDR1 is SNHLY, CDR2 FYNNEI, per germline. V was cut by 4 bases and J by 0 bases, with 13 bases left in between. This CDR3 spans 15 amino acids. CDR3 in amino acids: CASSAGGVFSYEQYF. DNA of the CDR3: TGTGCCAGCAGTGCTGGCGGGGTATTCTCCTACGAGCAGTACTTC.

Of note for this clonotype: It is likely a read error, because the conserved phenylalanine at the end of the CDR3 is missing. The V call is TRBV6-8, the J call TRBJ2-1; TRBD2 matches at 11 bases. V dropped 6 bases and J dropped 5; count of bases not matched to a gene: 9. The CDR3 has 16 residues. Germline values: CDR1 MNHGY, CDR2 SAAAGT. CDR3 in amino acids: CASRPQLAGAHNEQFS. CDR3 bases: TGTGCCAGCAGACCTCAACTAGCGGGGGCCCACAATGAGCAGTTCTCC.

The V call is TRBV6-1, the J call TRBJ2-7, with 7 bases matching TRBD2. The CDR3 has 13 amino acids. With V trimmed by 8 bases and J by 6 bases, 10 bases remained unmatched. Per the germline V gene, CDR1 is MNHNS and CDR2 is SASEGT. The CDR3 here is CASLRGEVGEQYF. The CDR3 bases are TGTGCCAGCCTTCGGGGGGAGGTTGGCGAGCAGTACTTC.

The chain is built from TRBV15 and TRBJ1-4, with 7 bases matching TRBD1. Losses at the gene ends were 3 bases for V and 5 bases for J; bases not matched to a gene: 9. CDR3 length: 16 amino acids. Germline V gene lookup returns CDR1 LNHNV and CDR2 YYDKDF (reference sequence). CDR3 amino acids: CATSRGDRAHNEKLFF. The CDR3 DNA sequence: TGTGCCACCAGCAGGGGGGACAGAGCCCACAATGAAAAACTGTTTTTT.

The V gene is TRBV27, the J gene TRBJ1-6; no clear D. The CDR3 extends over 12 amino acids. In germline, CDR1 is MNHEY, CDR2 SMNVEV (reference sequence). V lost 8 bases and J 8 bases, leaving 10 bases between the germline ends. The CDR3 reads CASSWRDSPLHF. The DNA of the CDR3 is TGTGCCAGCTCATGGCGGGATTCACCCCTCCACTTT.

V gene TRBV14 combines with J gene TRBJ1-6; D may be TRBD1 (5 bases). The germline V gene encodes CDR1 SGHDN and CDR2 FVKESK. V lost 4 bases, J lost 10 bases, and 20 bases lay in between. The CDR3 has 16 residues. CDR3 residues: CASSRGAQAFRSPLHF. The CDR3, as DNA: TGTGCCAGCAGCCGCGGGGCACAAGCGTTCCGCTCACCCCTCCACTTT. Supplemented by reference TRBV14 and TRBJ1-6, the full variable domain reads EAGVTQFPSHSVIEKGQTVTLRCDPISGHDNLYWYRRVMGKEIKFLLHFVKESKQDESGMPNNRFLAERTGGTYSTLKVQPAELEDSGVYFCASSRGAQAFRSPLHFGNGTRLTVT.

This clonotype came up a few times. The CDR3 DNA is TGTGCCAGCAGTTACGGTGAGGGGAGGGGGCCCCAGCATTTT. Translating gives CASSYGEGRGPQHF. The genes are TRBV6-5 and TRBJ1-5; tentative D call: TRBD1 (5 bases). Looked up from germline, CDR1 is MNHEY and CDR2 is SVGAGI. The CDR3 is made up of 14 amino acids. V was cut by 2 bases and J by 9 bases, with 14 bases left in between.

This clonotype was observed at least ten times. The rearrangement uses TRBV7-2 and TRBJ2-5; TRBD2 aligns across 13 bases. The CDR3 consists of 15 residues. Per the germline V gene, CDR1 is SGHTA and CDR2 is FQGNSA. J lost 4 bases, V lost 5 bases, and 4 bases had no gene match. DNA of the CDR3: TGTGCCAGCAGCACCGGACTAGCGGGAGTAGAGACCCAGTACTTC. Translating gives CASSTGLAGVETQYF.

The genes are TRBV12-3 or TRBV12-4 and TRBJ2-1, with D unclear. CDR3 length equals 12 residues. The V end was cut by 6 bases, the J end by 7 bases, with 10 bases between. For the CDR3, the DNA is TGTGCCAGCAGACAAAGCCCGAATGAGCAGTTCTTC. Protein: CASRQSPNEQFF.

This clonotype has more than one count but fewer than ten. V usage is TRBV7-2 and J usage is TRBJ2-2; D call uncertain. This CDR3 is built from 11 residues. Trimming stripped 10 bases from V and 5 bases from J, with 8 bases between. Germline assignment: CDR1 SGHTA and CDR2 FQGNSA. The CDR3 DNA reads as TGTGCCACCCGCCTGACCGGGGAGCTGTTTTTT. This translates into CATRLTGELFF.

Many counts were recorded for this clonotype. The chain couples TRBV11-2 to TRBJ2-3; D remains unclear. Deletions cut 5 bases from V and 2 bases from J, with 5 bases between. This CDR3 spans 12 amino acids. Per the germline V gene, CDR1 is SGHAT and CDR2 is FQNNGV. The CDR3 nucleotides read TGTGCCAGCAGCGTCACCACAGATACGCAGTATTTT. As protein: CASSVTTDTQYF.

The chain joins TRBV6-2 or TRBV6-3 to TRBJ1-1, with 7 bases fitting TRBD1. The CDR3 is 13 amino acids. V was clipped by 9 bases and J by 6 bases; unmatched bases: 10. The germline CDR1 and CDR2 sequences are MNHEY and SVGEGT. The CDR3: CARNRRQGSEAFF. The DNA for the CDR3 is TGTGCCAGGAATCGGAGACAGGGTTCTGAAGCTTTCTTT.

The gene calls are TRBV10-3 and TRBJ1-4, with D tentatively TRBD1 (5 bases). This CDR3 has 15 amino acids. V lost 3 bases and J 2 bases, leaving 10 bases between the germline ends. From germline, CDR1 is ENHRY and CDR2 SYGVKD. The CDR3 spells CAISDLRGTNEKLFF. CDR3 in DNA: TGTGCCATCAGTGACTTACGGGGGACTAATGAAAAACTGTTTTTT.

This clonotype came up many times. The J gene is TRBJ2-1, the V gene TRBV7-2; D may be TRBD1 (6 bases). The CDR3 is 16 amino acids. Germline loops: CDR1 SGHTA, CDR2 FQGNSA. The V and J ends lost 5 bases and 6 bases respectively, with 20 bases between them. The CDR3 bases are TGTGCCAGCAGCCCGGACAGAACCCCTTCGGGCAATGAGCAGTTCTTC. Its protein product is CASSPDRTPSGNEQFF.

This rearrangement joins TRBV6-6 to TRBJ2-3, with D unclear. Germline V gives CDR1 MNHNY, CDR2 SVGAGI (reference sequence). The CDR3 sequence is 15 residues long. V lost 2 bases and J lost 2, with 11 bases in between. The CDR3 sequence: CASSYGGRPTDTQYF. Written as DNA, the CDR3 is TGTGCCAGCAGTTACGGCGGCCGACCCACAGATACGCAGTATTTT.

This clonotype was seen a handful of times. V and J are TRBV12-3 or TRBV12-4 and TRBJ2-3, with D unresolved. This CDR3 is built from 15 residues. The V gene lost 1 base and the J gene lost 2 bases, with 10 bases spanning the gap. For the CDR3, the DNA is TGTGCCAGCAGTTTAGTCACAGCTACCACAGATACGCAGTATTTT. Translating it yields CASSLVTATTDTQYF.

In its sample, this clonotype was seen many times. The gene calls are TRBV7-2 and TRBJ1-1, with 7 nucleotides matching TRBD1. After removal of 2 bases from V and 8 bases from J, the junction contained 8 bases not matched to a gene. Germline CDR1 reads SGHTA; CDR2 reads FQGNSA. The CDR3 extends over 14 amino acids. DNA for the CDR3: TGTGCCAGCAGCTTATCCCGGCAGGGGGGCGAAGCTTTCTTT. This sequence encodes CASSLSRQGGEAFF. Together with reference TRBV7-2 and TRBJ1-1, the CDR3 gives the full variable domain: GAGVSQSPSNKVTEKGKDVELRCDPISGHTALYWYRQSLGQGLEFLIYFQGNSAPDKSGLPSDRFSAERTGGSVSTLTIQRTQQEDSAVYLCASSLSRQGGEAFFGQGTRLTVV.